This T cell receptor beta chain is drawn from a study of blood T cell repertoires in COVID-19. About the research overall: Researchers got acute and convalescent COVID-19 samples from the United States, Italy and Spain. PBMCs, B-cell-depleted T cells, or T cells provided the cDNA or gDNA that made up the material.

The repertoire was sequenced with immunoSEQ multiplex PCR; TCRdb's copy has only in-frame clones and lacks some. The top ten hold 9.5% to 15% of the sample, which has 240,000 or so clones, approximately 78% seen once. J gave up 3 bases and V 4 bases, and 0 bases lay outside the gene matches. Germline assignment: CDR1 SGHRS and CDR2 YFSETQ. The CDR3 loop spans 12 amino acids. This TCR was recovered from a woman in her sixties with active or convalescent COVID-19. The material sequenced was peripheral blood. J is TRBJ1-2 and V is TRBV5-1; 7 bases align to TRBD1. The CDR3 nucleotides read TGCGCCAGCAGCGGGACAGACTATGGCTACACCTTC. Protein sequence: CASSGTDYGYTF. Together with reference TRBV5-1 and TRBJ1-2, the CDR3 gives the full variable domain: KAGVTQTPRYLIKTRGQQVTLSCSPISGHRSVSWYQQTPGQGLQFLFEYFSETQRNKGNFPGRFSGRQFSNSRSEMNVSTLELGDSALYLCASSGTDYGYTFGSGTRLTVV.